Here is one T cell receptor (beta chain) with its context. Its matching antigen is unknown. The data are from a study of post-analysis software for immune sequencing data. Points from the study as a whole: Strong co-clustering by F measure was evident for samples that had been prepared in the same batch. Higher frequency in patients than in controls was seen for 5 or 6 TRBV segments, with TRBV5-6, TRBV5-1 and TRBV20-1 among them. A significant reduction in normalized Chao1 diversity was observed in multiple sclerosis patients versus controls.

CDR1 and CDR2 (germline): MDHEN, SYDVKM. This CDR3 is 12 amino acids long. V dropped 6 bases and J dropped 9; count of bases not matched to a gene: 2. TCR beta cDNA libraries included unique molecular identifiers. Input of about 0.95 to 11 million T cells yielded 550,000 or so cDNA molecules. One entry per CDR3 protein results from TCRdb running MiXCR on the PCR reads. Of some 450,000 distinct CDR3 sequences in the sample, around 40% were seen once. The receptor's source is a girl aged 5 to 17 with multiple sclerosis. This rearrangement joins TRBV28 to TRBJ1-6; 7 bases line up with TRBD1. Input material: blood. The CDR3: CASRAGGSPLHF. The CDR3 DNA follows: TGTGCCAGCAGGGCAGGGGGTTCACCCCTCCACTTT.